The T cell receptor beta chain under discussion was sequenced for a study of regulatory T cells in long-lasting Graves disease. At the level of the study: Graves' patients diagnosed newly had used antithyroid drugs under 3 months.

Relying on iRepertoire HTBI primers and Arm-PCR of CDR3 regions, the team built TCR beta libraries. MiXCR, applied by TCRdb to the multiplex PCR reads, yields one record per CDR3 protein. The table shows hundreds of thousands of distinct CDR3 sequences, with more than 10% occurring only once. Notes on this clonotype: A far bigger clonotype differs at one base, so this is likely a read error.

Time point given: newly diagnosed GD, antithyroid drugs for less than 3 months. With RNA extracted from PBMCs as input, the TCR library was made. In addition, the sample was reused for a study of T cells in Graves' hyperthyroidism and ophthalmopathy.

This TCR came from a woman younger than 45 with Graves disease. This material consisted of peripheral blood mononuclear cells (PBMCs), taken at new diagnosis, from a patient treated with antithyroid drugs.

CDR3 in DNA: TGTGCCAGCAGCTTAAGGGGGGACAGGGCGCGGCGGAATTCACCCCGCCACTTT. It specifies CASSLRGDRARRNSPRHF. V gene TRBV7-9 combines with J gene TRBJ1-6; TRBD1 matches at 9 bases. There are 18 residues in the CDR3. Germline CDR1 and CDR2: SEHNR and FQNEAQ (reference sequence).